Shown below are 32 T cell receptor beta chains from a single sample sequenced in a study of T cell changes during pregnancy in multiple sclerosis. The data were produced by immunoSEQ multiplex PCR, yet TCRdb's version contains in-frame clones alone and is incomplete. This sample has approximately 2,200 clones, with roughly 78% found just once. The material sequenced was CD4+ T cells from PBMCs (not recorded whether the cells were cultured). These receptors were taken from a female patient with multiple sclerosis, enrolled in a pregnancy study. Some clones in this sample may be carry-over from other donors' samples.

This clone was found once. V and J are TRBV7-2 and TRBJ2-7; D may be TRBD2 (6 bases). CDR3 length: 14 amino acids. The ends were cut back, 3 bases at V and 3 bases at J, with 12 bases in the middle. Looked up from germline, CDR1 is SGHTA and CDR2 is FQGNSA. In nucleotides, the CDR3 is TGTGCCAGCAGCTTCGCTAGCGCCCTCTACGAGCAGTACTTC. Translation gives CASSFASALYEQYF.

The J gene is TRBJ2-1, the V gene TRBV7-9; TRBD2 agrees at 12 bases. This CDR3 has 18 amino acids. Germline V lookup: CDR1 SEHNR, CDR2 FQNEAQ (reference sequence). V shed 3 bases, J shed 7 bases, and the junction held 13 bases outside the gene matches. CDR3 in amino acids: CASSLPIRLAGVRNEQFF. In DNA form, the CDR3 reads TGTGCCAGCAGCTTGCCCATCAGACTAGCGGGGGTTAGGAATGAGCAGTTCTTC.

The CDR3 loop is CASSHREGNEQYF. The CDR3 DNA is TGTGCCAGCAGCCACAGGGAGGGCAACGAGCAGTACTTC. The V and J genes are TRBV6-1 and TRBJ2-7; TRBD2 is a possible D gene (7 bases). Germline CDR1 MNHNS, CDR2 SASEGT. The CDR3 runs to 13 residues. The V end lost 6 bases, the J end lost 5 bases, and 14 bases lay between the germline ends.

This clone was picked up one time. The V gene is TRBV5-6, the J gene TRBJ2-1; 13 bases are a match to TRBD2. Germline V CDR1 and CDR2: SGHDT, YYEEEE. Losses at the gene ends were 4 bases for V and 3 bases for J; bases not matched to a gene: 10. The CDR3 runs 18 residues. CDR3 region: CASSPRTGLAGSYNEQFF. CDR3 sequence (DNA): TGTGCCAGCAGCCCCCGTACGGGACTAGCGGGGAGCTACAATGAGCAGTTCTTC.

The chain has TRBV7-9 and TRBJ2-7, with D perhaps TRBD2 (6 bases). V gave up 5 bases and J gave up 3 bases, with 11 bases separating them. Germline CDR1 and CDR2: SEHNR and FQNEAQ (reference sequence). CDR3 length equals 13 residues. DNA for the CDR3: TGTGCCAGCAGCCACGGGACTCTCTACGAGCAGTACTTC. Translating it yields CASSHGTLYEQYF.

This clone was picked up one time. This chain uses TRBV18 with TRBJ2-7; D tentatively fits TRBD1 or TRBD2 (5 bases each). This CDR3 has 13 amino acids. The ends were cut back, 3 bases at V and 4 bases at J, with 10 bases in the middle. In germline, CDR1 is KGHSH, CDR2 LQKENI. The CDR3 spells CASSPNEGYEQYF. The CDR3 region has the DNA TGTGCCAGCTCACCTAACGAGGGGTACGAGCAGTACTTC.

This chain joins TRBV7-9 and TRBJ1-4; 8 bases are shared with TRBD1. There are 14 residues in the CDR3. J lost 7 bases, V lost 4 bases, and 5 bases had no gene match. Germline V gene data show CDR1 as SEHNR and CDR2 as FQNEAQ (reference sequence). CDR3 region: CASSSRGRLEKLFF. CDR3 bases: TGTGCCAGCAGCTCCAGGGGGCGCCTTGAAAAACTGTTTTTT.

This chain links TRBV7-2 with TRBJ1-5, with D hard to call. The CDR3 covers 13 residues. With 2 bases removed from V and 8 bases from J, the gap between germline ends came to 10 bases. CDR1 SGHTA and CDR2 FQGNSA come from the germline V gene. The CDR3 nucleotides read TGTGCCAGCAGCTTACTTGGGCCAGAGCCCCAGCATTTT. It specifies CASSLLGPEPQHF.

The chain employs TRBV30 and TRBJ2-3; TRBD2 is a possible D gene (5 bases). Germline loops: CDR1 GTSNPN, CDR2 SVGIG (reference sequence). This CDR3 comprises 13 residues. V dropped 3 bases and J dropped 2 bases, with 9 bases sitting between them. The CDR3 DNA sequence: TGTGCCTGGAGCGGGGTGACCACAGATACGCAGTATTTT. Amino acids: CAWSGVTTDTQYF.

The J gene is TRBJ1-1, the V gene TRBV14, with 9 bases that match TRBD1. The germline CDR1 and CDR2 sequences are SGHDN and FVKESK. The CDR3 is made up of 13 amino acids. J lost 10 bases, V lost 7 bases, and 10 bases had no gene match. The CDR3 nucleotides are TGTGCCAGCACGCCGACAGGGGGGTTTGCAGCTTTCTTT. Encoded protein: CASTPTGGFAAFF.

This clone has only one observation. V usage is TRBV7-2 and J usage is TRBJ2-1, with D tentatively TRBD1 (5 bases). Germline V lookup: CDR1 SGHTA, CDR2 FQGNSA. V was clipped by 5 bases and J by 4 bases, with 9 bases between them. The length of the CDR3 is 13 residues. CDR3 nucleotide sequence: TGTGCCAGCAGCCCCAGGGCTTACAATGAGCAGTTCTTC. It yields the protein CASSPRAYNEQFF.

The chain uses TRBV7-8 and TRBJ2-7; TRBD2 matches 14 bases. Trimming took 5 bases from V and 7 from J; bases not matched to a gene: 4. CDR1 and CDR2 (germline): SGHVS, FQNEAQ. This CDR3 region has 14 residues. In DNA form, the CDR3 reads TGTGCCAGCAGCCCTCGGACTAGCGGGGGGGAGCAGTACTTC. Translated, it gives CASSPRTSGGEQYF.

This rearrangement joins TRBV28 to TRBJ2-7, with D perhaps matching TRBD2 (7 bases). V was cut by 2 bases and J by 2 bases, with 10 bases left in between. Germline V lookup: CDR1 MDHEN, CDR2 SYDVKM. This CDR3 is built from 14 residues. The CDR3 sequence: CASSLAGATYEQYF. CDR3 DNA sequence: TGTGCCAGCAGTTTAGCGGGGGCCACCTACGAGCAGTACTTC.

J is TRBJ1-1 and V is TRBV6-1; D gene ambiguous. Germline CDR1 reads MNHNS; CDR2 reads SASEGT. V was trimmed by 2 bases and J by 1 base, leaving 5 bases between them. CDR3 size: 13 residues. The CDR3 DNA reads TGTGCCAGCAGTGAACGGCCGAACACTGAAGCTTTCTTT. Translated: CASSERPNTEAFF.

The chain recombines TRBV6-6 with TRBJ2-7; 8 bases are shared with TRBD1. V lost 4 bases, J lost 5 bases, and 10 bases stayed unmatched. The CDR3 contains 15 residues. Germline V gene sequence: CDR1 MNHNY, CDR2 SVGAGI (reference sequence). The CDR3 here is CASSWPGQEDNEQYF. The CDR3, as DNA: TGTGCCAGCAGTTGGCCGGGACAGGAGGACAACGAGCAGTACTTC.

This clone was found once. This chain links TRBV28 with TRBJ2-1; 7 bases are shared with TRBD2. Germline loops: CDR1 MDHEN, CDR2 SYDVKM. The CDR3 is made up of 15 amino acids. The V gene end was trimmed by 0 bases and the J gene end by 1 base; junction bases not matched to a gene: 0. The CDR3 region has the DNA TGTGCCAGCAGTTTATGGGGGGGGTCCTACAATGAGCAGTTCTTC. Amino acids: CASSLWGGSYNEQFF. Supplemented by reference TRBV28 and TRBJ2-1, the full variable domain reads DVKVTQSSRYLVKRTGEKVFLECVQDMDHENMFWYRQDPGLGLRLIYFSYDVKMKEKGDIPEGYSVSREKKERFSLILESASTNQTSMYLCASSLWGGSYNEQFFGPGTRLTVL.

This clone has only one observation. This chain joins TRBV5-5 and TRBJ2-7; D gene unclear. The CDR3 has 11 residues. CDR1 is SGHKS and CDR2 is YYEKEE in the germline V gene (reference sequence). V lost 5 bases and J lost 4, with 7 bases in between. CDR3 coding DNA: TGTGCCAGCAGAGTCGGGTACGAGCAGTACTTC. Translated: CASRVGYEQYF.

The rearrangement uses TRBV7-9 and TRBJ1-1; tentatively, D is TRBD1 (5 bases). Trimming removed 9 bases at V and 3 bases at J, with 17 bases between. The germline gives CDR1 SEHNR, CDR2 FQNEAQ (reference sequence). The CDR3 loop spans 14 amino acids. CDR3 amino acids: CARDMSSLDTEAFF. CDR3 DNA sequence: TGTGCCAGGGACATGTCTAGCCTAGACACTGAAGCTTTCTTT.

This clone is medium-sized in the sample. The rearrangement joins TRBV4-2 to TRBJ1-4, with 10 bases aligning to TRBD1. The J segment lost 6 bases and the V segment lost 4 bases, leaving 11 bases of the junction unmatched. CDR1 and CDR2 from the germline V gene are LGHNA and YNFKEQ. The CDR3 is 17 amino acids. This CDR3 reads CASSPWTGGNLYEKLFF. For the CDR3, the DNA is TGTGCCAGCAGCCCCTGGACAGGGGGTAATTTGTATGAAAAACTGTTTTTT.

V and J are TRBV4-3 and TRBJ1-1; 8 bases agree with TRBD1. Looked up from germline, CDR1 is LGHNA and CDR2 is YSLEER. The CDR3 totals 14 residues. J lost 4 bases, V lost 0 bases, and 1 base had no gene match. The CDR3 reads CASSQDTGGTEAFF. The CDR3 bases are TGCGCCAGCAGCCAAGATACAGGGGGCACTGAAGCTTTCTTT.

The chain employs TRBV5-1 and TRBJ1-3, with D uncertain. CDR1 and CDR2 (germline): SGHRS, YFSETQ. This CDR3 contains 14 residues. Deletions cut 7 bases from V and 0 bases from J, with 11 bases between. The CDR3 DNA reads TGCGCCAGCTCGATGGGGAGCTCTGGAAACACCATATATTTT. This gives the protein CASSMGSSGNTIYF. Based on the CDR3 plus reference TRBV5-1 and TRBJ1-3, the full variable domain is KAGVTQTPRYLIKTRGQQVTLSCSPISGHRSVSWYQQTPGQGLQFLFEYFSETQRNKGNFPGRFSGRQFSNSRSEMNVSTLELGDSALYLCASSMGSSGNTIYFGEGSWLTVV.

This rearrangement joins TRBV30 to TRBJ2-7; 7 bases fit TRBD2. Germline CDR1 and CDR2: GTSNPN and SVGIG (reference sequence). The CDR3 runs 12 residues. After removal of 5 bases from V and 2 bases from J, the junction contained 3 bases not matched to a gene. CDR3 sequence reads: CAWASGPYEQYF. The CDR3 region has the DNA TGTGCCTGGGCTAGCGGACCCTACGAGCAGTACTTC.

V usage is TRBV7-2 and J usage is TRBJ2-4, with D perhaps matching TRBD2 (5 bases). Germline values: CDR1 SGHTA, CDR2 FQGNSA. The CDR3 contains 14 residues. The V gene lost 4 bases and the J gene lost 4 bases, with 11 bases spanning the gap. The CDR3 coding sequence is TGTGCCAGCAGCTCCACTAGTCTTAAAAACATTCAGTACTTC. Translating gives CASSSTSLKNIQYF.

The chain recombines TRBV11-2 with TRBJ2-5; maybe TRBD2 (5 bases). This CDR3 is 15 amino acids long. The germline V gene encodes CDR1 SGHAT and CDR2 FQNNGV. Deletions cut 5 bases from V and 2 bases from J, with 15 bases between. In DNA, the CDR3 is TGTGCCAGCAGCAATGGAGGAGTCCTGCAAGAGACCCAGTACTTC. Translation gives CASSNGGVLQETQYF.

The chain carries TRBV13 and TRBJ2-1; D is possibly TRBD1 (5 bases). There are 15 residues in the CDR3. Trimming shortened V by 1 base and J by 1 base, and 8 bases separated the two germline ends. Germline V gene data show CDR1 as PRHDT and CDR2 as FYEKMQ (reference sequence). CDR3 coding DNA: TGTGCCAGCAGCTTAGTGACAGATTCCTACAATGAGCAGTTCTTC. It is translated as CASSLVTDSYNEQFF.

This clone was observed a few times. CDR3 sequence (DNA): TGTGCCAGCAGTTCCGGGACAGTTTCCAAAAACATTCAGTACTTC. It is translated as CASSSGTVSKNIQYF. The gene calls are TRBV6-6 and TRBJ2-4, with TRBD1 identical over 7 bases. The CDR3 loop spans 15 amino acids. V lost 4 bases, J lost 2 bases, and 5 bases stayed unmatched. The germline gives CDR1 MNHNY, CDR2 SVGAGI (reference sequence).

This chain uses TRBV6-4 with TRBJ2-3, with 9 bases identical to TRBD2. Germline lookup yields CDR1 MRHNA and CDR2 SNTAGT. V lost 7 bases, J lost 2 bases, and 10 bases stayed unmatched. This CDR3 contains 16 residues. The CDR3 reads CASKESGGGATDTQYF. The CDR3 DNA reads as TGTGCCAGCAAGGAGAGTGGCGGGGGGGCCACAGATACGCAGTATTTT.

V gene TRBV5-8 combines with J gene TRBJ1-5; D not certain. V dropped 4 bases and J dropped 3 bases, with 23 bases sitting between them. Germline values: CDR1 SGHTS, CDR2 YDEGEE. This CDR3 is built from 18 residues. Written as DNA, the CDR3 is TGTGCCAGCAGCCCAAAAATAGTGGCAGCCGCCTCCAATCAGCCCCAGCATTTT. Its translation is CASSPKIVAAASNQPQHF.

This clone is deemed medium-sized. The V and J genes are TRBV6-1 and TRBJ2-7; D gene unclear. The germline V and J ends were trimmed by 7 bases and 0 bases, with 13 bases remaining between them. CDR1 MNHNS and CDR2 SASEGT come from the germline V gene. There are 14 residues in the CDR3. The CDR3 spells CASNKLDSSYEQYF. Written as DNA, the CDR3 is TGTGCCAGCAACAAATTAGATAGCTCCTACGAGCAGTACTTC.

This clone occurred a few times. CDR3 protein: CASSVDRLEAFF. DNA for the CDR3: TGTGCCAGCAGCGTGGACAGACTTGAAGCTTTCTTT. The V and J genes are TRBV5-5 and TRBJ1-1; a weak D match, TRBD1 (6 bases). Trimming took 4 bases from V and 7 from J, leaving 11 bases between them. Germline V gene data show CDR1 as SGHKS and CDR2 as YYEKEE (reference sequence). This CDR3 has 12 residues. The full variable domain, with the rest looked up from reference TRBV5-5 and TRBJ1-1, is DAGVTQSPTHLIKTRGQQVTLRCSPISGHKSVSWYQQVLGQGPQFIFQYYEKEERGRGNFPDRFSARQFPNYSSELNVNALLLGDSALYLCASSVDRLEAFFGQGTRLTVV.

The chain links TRBV27 to TRBJ1-6, with D possibly matching TRBD1 (5 bases). V lost 1 base, J lost 7 bases, and 14 bases lay in between. Germline V gene sequence: CDR1 MNHEY, CDR2 SMNVEV (reference sequence). The CDR3 is 16 residues long. This CDR3 reads CASSLWQGDLNSPLHF. CDR3 nucleotide sequence: TGTGCCAGCAGTTTATGGCAGGGCGACCTAAATTCACCCCTCCACTTT.

Judged by abundance, this clone is large. The rearrangement joins TRBV11-1 to TRBJ2-3; 7 positions agree with TRBD2. The length of the CDR3 is 15 residues. CDR1 is SGHAT and CDR2 is FQDESV in the germline V gene (reference sequence). The J segment lost 6 bases and the V segment lost 2 bases, leaving 8 bases of the junction unmatched. The CDR3: CASSLLREPVDTQYF. The CDR3 nucleotides are TGTGCCAGCAGCTTATTGCGGGAGCCGGTGGATACGCAGTATTTT.